One sample yielded the 8 T cell receptor beta chains listed below, sequenced in a study of T cell responses to AZD1222 COVID-19 vaccine. Sequenced by immunoSEQ multiplex PCR; TCRdb stores in-frame clones only, minus some. In the table there are 130,000 to 150,000 clones, roughly 89% of which are singletons. The material sequenced was peripheral blood, taken on day 0 of AZD1222 vaccination. The receptor source for this set is an adult in good health.

Here the CDR3 DNA reads TGCGCCAGCAGCTTGGTTCAGGGGGGGTACATAACTGAAGCTTTCTTT. Its protein product is CASSLVQGGYITEAFF. The chain has TRBV5-1 and TRBJ1-1; 7 nucleotides line up with TRBD1. The CDR3 sequence is 16 residues long. V lost 0 bases, J lost 5 bases, and 10 bases stayed unmatched. Germline lookup yields CDR1 SGHRS and CDR2 YFSETQ.

The chain uses TRBV30 and TRBJ2-1; 8 positions match TRBD2. V shed 3 bases and J 8 bases; nucleotides not matched to a gene: 6. CDR1 is GTSNPN and CDR2 is SVGIG in the germline V gene (reference sequence). The CDR3 loop spans 13 amino acids. The CDR3 is CAWRSGSRYEQFF. For the CDR3, the DNA is TGTGCCTGGAGAAGCGGGAGTAGGTATGAGCAGTTCTTC.

The gene calls are TRBV24-1 and TRBJ2-1, with D perhaps TRBD1 or TRBD2 (5 bases each). Germline lookup yields CDR1 KGHDR and CDR2 SFDVKD. This CDR3 contains 18 residues. With 5 bases removed from V and 0 bases from J, the gap between germline ends came to 19 bases. CDR3 sequence reads: CATSGLGTSDPSYNEQFF. The CDR3 region has the DNA TGTGCCACCAGTGGGCTAGGGACGTCGGACCCCTCCTACAATGAGCAGTTCTTC.

This clone was counted only a few times. The chain couples TRBV10-3 to TRBJ2-3; possible D gene TRBD2, 6 bases. Trimming cost V 7 bases and J 2 bases, with 10 bases left between them. Germline lookup yields CDR1 ENHRY and CDR2 SYGVKD. The CDR3 contains 13 residues. The CDR3 spells CAIKEGSTDTQYF. The DNA of the CDR3 is TGTGCCATCAAGGAGGGGTCCACAGATACGCAGTATTTT.

V gene TRBV13 combines with J gene TRBJ1-4, with TRBD1 matching over 7 bases. The CDR3 runs 14 residues. Per germline, CDR1 PRHDT and CDR2 FYEKMQ (reference sequence). Trimming at V came to 5 bases and at J to 7 bases, leaving 7 bases not matched to a gene. The CDR3 coding sequence is TGTGCCAGCAGCCCCAGGGGGTTGGGTGAAAAACTGTTTTTT. Protein product: CASSPRGLGEKLFF.

V is TRBV28 and J is TRBJ2-1; D not certain. With 1 base removed from V and 0 bases from J, the gap between germline ends came to 7 bases. The CDR3 consists of 15 residues. The germline gives CDR1 MDHEN, CDR2 SYDVKM. The CDR3 loop reads CASSLYGVSYNEQFF. CDR3 nucleotides: TGTGCCAGCAGTTTATATGGGGTCTCCTACAATGAGCAGTTCTTC.

J is TRBJ2-7 and V is TRBV19; D may be TRBD1 (6 bases). Trimming removed 3 bases at V and 3 bases at J, with 12 bases between. This CDR3 is 14 amino acids long. The germline V gene has CDR1 LNHDA and CDR2 SQIVND (reference sequence). The CDR3 DNA is TGTGCCAGTAGTATTGGGGAAGGGGGCTACGAGCAGTACTTC. It encodes CASSIGEGGYEQYF.

This chain joins TRBV6-5 and TRBJ1-1; tentatively, D is TRBD1 (6 bases). With 0 bases removed from V and 1 base from J, the gap between germline ends came to 9 bases. Germline V gene data show CDR1 as MNHEY and CDR2 as SVGAGI. CDR3 length equals 15 residues. The CDR3 DNA follows: TGTGCCAGCAGTTACTCGATGACAGGGAACACTGAAGCTTTCTTT. This translates into CASSYSMTGNTEAFF.